These T cell receptor beta chains were read from a single sample in a study of control samples from healthy donors and cancer patients. Clones were read by immunoSEQ multiplex PCR, and TCRdb kept only the in-frame ones, dropping some. This sample has some 130,000 clones, with about nine tenths found just once. Sequences were obtained from blood. Receptor source: a man aged 25-45 years in good health. Both conserved end residues are part of each CDR3. Fields, in order: V gene, clone size, D gene, J gene, CDR3 protein, CDR3 DNA. The D gene is left open where the match is weak. Clone sizes are given selectively: once, few, many, or a class where the clone is expanded.

TRBV7-9,.,.,TRBJ2-7,CASSKRGVFEQYF,TGTGCCAGCAGCAAGAGAGGGGTTTTCGAGCAGTACTTC
TRBV7-2,.,.,TRBJ1-5,CASSLEMGGQPQHF,TGTGCCAGCAGCTTAGAGATGGGGGGTCAGCCCCAGCATTTT
TRBV28,.,TRBD1,TRBJ2-7,CASSPNRQGRPTYEQYF,TGTGCCAGCAGTCCAAACCGACAGGGGCGACCCACCTACGAGCAGTACTTC
TRBV5-8,.,.,TRBJ2-3,CASSLGSTGSTDTQYF,TGTGCCAGCAGCTTGGGGTCGACGGGGAGCACAGATACGCAGTATTTT
TRBV6-1,large,TRBD1,TRBJ2-7,CASSESGTGGYEQYF,TGTGCCAGCAGTGAAAGTGGGACAGGGGGCTACGAGCAGTACTTC
TRBV27,.,TRBD1,TRBJ1-2,CASRRRDRPLYGYTF,TGTGCCAGCAGGCGGCGGGACAGGCCACTTTATGGCTACACCTTC
TRBV7-9,.,.,TRBJ2-3,CASSPRRFGDPPNADTQYF,TGTGCCAGCAGCCCGCGTCGATTTGGGGACCCACCGAACGCAGATACGCAGTATTTT
TRBV5-6,.,.,TRBJ1-2,CASSLLRGNGYTF,TGTGCCAGCAGCTTGCTCAGGGGCAATGGCTACACCTTC
TRBV19,.,TRBD1,TRBJ2-2,CASSIATGGYTGELFF,TGTGCCAGTAGTATAGCTACAGGGGGTTACACCGGGGAGCTGTTTTTT
TRBV4-2,.,.,TRBJ1-5,CASSQVAGNNQPQHF,TGTGCCAGCAGCCAAGTCGCCGGGAACAATCAGCCCCAGCATTTT
TRBV2,.,TRBD1,TRBJ2-7,CASSAGQILGEQYF,TGTGCCAGCAGTGCGGGACAGATCCTAGGGGAGCAGTACTTC
TRBV9,few,.,TRBJ1-2,CASSPTGRWLDGYTF,TGTGCCAGCAGCCCCACAGGGAGGTGGCTCGATGGCTACACCTTC
TRBV4-1,.,.,TRBJ1-4,CASSQDAGRISNEKLFF,TGCGCCAGCAGCCAAGATGCGGGGAGGATATCTAATGAAAAACTGTTTTTT
TRBV30,.,.,TRBJ1-3,CAGLLLLSGNTIYF,TGTGCCGGACTGTTACTCCTCTCTGGAAACACCATATATTTT
TRBV30,.,.,TRBJ2-1,CAWSTTGEQFF,TGTGCCTGGAGTACGACTGGGGAGCAGTTCTTC
TRBV6-4,.,.,TRBJ2-7,CASSLFADQTTYEQYF,TGTGCCAGCAGTCTCTTTGCGGACCAAACGACCTACGAGCAGTACTTC
TRBV5-4,.,.,TRBJ1-1,CASSLPALNTEAFF,TGTGCCAGCAGCTTGCCAGCTTTGAACACTGAAGCTTTCTTT
TRBV7-3,.,TRBD2,TRBJ2-1,CASSPITGGPGNEQFF,TGTGCCAGCAGCCCAATAACGGGAGGGCCAGGAAATGAGCAGTTCTTC
TRBV29-1,few,TRBD2,TRBJ2-1,CSVDAGAGNEQFF,TGCAGCGTTGATGCGGGAGCGGGCAATGAGCAGTTCTTC
TRBV7-2,.,.,TRBJ1-5,CASSLIWNQPQHF,TGTGCCAGCAGCTTAATCTGGAATCAGCCCCAGCATTTT
TRBV2,.,.,TRBJ2-5,CASSEGEETQYF,TGTGCCAGCAGTGAAGGGGAAGAGACCCAGTACTTC
TRBV4-1,.,TRBD2,TRBJ2-1,CASSPRTSGSTEQFF,TGCGCCAGCAGCCCCCGGACTAGCGGGAGTACTGAGCAGTTCTTC
TRBV2,.,.,TRBJ2-3,CASSFRSGNTDTQYF,TGTGCCAGCAGTTTTCGTAGCGGAAACACAGATACGCAGTATTTT
TRBV3-1/TRBV3-2,.,.,TRBJ2-7,CASSQPGTSTYEQYF,TGTGCCAGCAGCCAACCCGGGACCTCCACCTACGAGCAGTACTTC
TRBV28,.,.,TRBJ2-3,CASLSRGGGTDTQYF,TGTGCCAGTCTTTCACGCGGTGGGGGAACAGATACGCAGTATTTT
TRBV20-1,.,TRBD1,TRBJ2-7,CSASDPGGYSYEQYF,TGCAGTGCTAGTGATCCAGGGGGCTATTCCTACGAGCAGTACTTC
TRBV28,.,TRBD1,TRBJ2-2,CASSPHRDSNTGELFF,TGTGCCAGCAGCCCCCACCGGGACAGTAACACCGGGGAGCTGTTTTTT
TRBV30,.,.,TRBJ2-7,CAWSVNEQYF,TGTGCCTGGAGTGTGAACGAGCAGTACTTC
TRBV18,.,TRBD1,TRBJ2-7,CASSSTGGNYEQYF,TGTGCCAGCTCATCCACAGGGGGCAACTACGAGCAGTACTTC
TRBV18,.,.,TRBJ2-1,CASSPRSGWYNEQFF,TGTGCCAGCTCACCACGCAGCGGGTGGTACAATGAGCAGTTCTTC
TRBV19,.,.,TRBJ2-5,CASSITALETQYF,TGTGCCAGTAGTATAACAGCGCTGGAGACCCAGTACTTC
TRBV2,.,TRBD2,TRBJ2-3,CASRALGLAANTQYF,TGTGCCAGCAGAGCCTTGGGACTAGCGGCTAATACGCAGTATTTT
TRBV28,few,TRBD2,TRBJ2-3,CASSLLGRAADTQYF,TGTGCCAGCAGTTTACTCGGGAGGGCCGCAGATACGCAGTATTTT
TRBV10-3,.,TRBD1,TRBJ1-2,CAISGTGGFGYTF,TGTGCCATCAGTGGGACAGGGGGGTTTGGCTACACCTTC
TRBV28,.,.,TRBJ1-2,CASTEGAGLGYTF,TGTGCCAGCACCGAGGGCGCAGGGTTAGGCTACACCTTC
TRBV7-2,.,.,TRBJ1-6,CASSSYNSPLHF,TGTGCCAGCAGCTCGTATAATTCACCCCTCCACTTT
TRBV15,.,TRBD1,TRBJ2-7,CATSGGQGADEQYF,TGTGCCACCAGCGGGGGACAGGGGGCAGACGAGCAGTACTTC
TRBV6-4,.,.,TRBJ2-1,CASSDSPGQQGEQFF,TGTGCCAGCAGTGATTCGCCGGGGCAACAGGGTGAGCAGTTCTTC
TRBV7-9,.,TRBD2,TRBJ2-5,CASSQGLAGQETQYF,TGTGCCAGCAGCCAAGGACTAGCGGGCCAAGAGACCCAGTACTTC
TRBV27,.,.,TRBJ2-1,CASSPTTGSSYNEQFF,TGTGCCAGCAGTCCTACGACTGGTAGCTCCTACAATGAGCAGTTCTTC
TRBV24-1,.,TRBD1,TRBJ2-3,CATSDLGDRGADTQYF,TGTGCCACCAGTGATTTAGGAGACAGGGGTGCAGATACGCAGTATTTT
TRBV11-3,.,TRBD2,TRBJ2-3,CASSLRVAGLTDTQYF,TGTGCCAGCAGCTTAAGGGTAGCGGGGCTCACAGATACGCAGTATTTT
TRBV29-1,.,TRBD2,TRBJ2-1,CSVDTSGSSYNEQFF,TGCAGCGTTGACACTAGCGGGAGTTCCTACAATGAGCAGTTCTTC
TRBV19,.,.,TRBJ1-3,CASRGRGIAGNTIYF,TGTGCCAGTAGGGGTAGGGGGATTGCTGGAAACACCATATATTTT